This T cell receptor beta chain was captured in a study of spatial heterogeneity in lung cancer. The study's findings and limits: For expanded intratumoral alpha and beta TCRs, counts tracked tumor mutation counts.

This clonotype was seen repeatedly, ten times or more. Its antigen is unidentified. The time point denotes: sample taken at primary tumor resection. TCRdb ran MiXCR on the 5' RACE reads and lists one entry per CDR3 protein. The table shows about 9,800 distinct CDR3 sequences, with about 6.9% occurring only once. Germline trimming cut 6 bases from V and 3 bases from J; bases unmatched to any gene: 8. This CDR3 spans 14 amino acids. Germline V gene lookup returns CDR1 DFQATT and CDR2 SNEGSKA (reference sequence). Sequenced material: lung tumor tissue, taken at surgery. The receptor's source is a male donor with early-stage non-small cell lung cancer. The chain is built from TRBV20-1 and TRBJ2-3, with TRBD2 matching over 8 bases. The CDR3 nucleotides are TGCAGTGCGGGAAGCGGGAGACGAACAGATACGCAGTATTTT. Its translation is CSAGSGRRTDTQYF.